Following are 8 T cell receptor beta chains from one sample sequenced in a study of CD8+CD57+ T cells in acquired aplastic anemia. TCR beta VDJ and CDR3 profiles were obtained from a genomic DNA template. TCRdb reanalysed the reads using MiXCR and keeps one entry per CDR3 protein. The table records hundreds of thousands of distinct CDR3 sequences, approximately 56% of them present only once. The material sequenced was sorted CD4+, CD8+, or CD8+CD57+ T cells (not recorded which) from PBMCs. These receptors were collected from a human donor with severe aplastic anemia or a healthy control (not recorded which).

The chain employs TRBV15 and TRBJ2-7; a weak D match, TRBD2 (6 bases). V lost 8 bases and J 6 bases, leaving 11 bases between the germline ends. CDR1 and CDR2 from the germline V gene are LNHNV and YYDKDF (reference sequence). The CDR3 spans 11 residues. Here the CDR3 DNA reads TGTGCCACCGCTCCGGGGGTCGAGCAGTACTTC. It translates to CATAPGVEQYF.

The V call is TRBV6-6, the J call TRBJ2-6; D unclear. The CDR3 spans 14 residues. Per germline, CDR1 MNHNY and CDR2 SVGAGI (reference sequence). V was cut by 9 bases and J by 0 bases, with 9 bases left in between. CDR3 region: CASSGNSGANVLTF. CDR3 in DNA: TGTGCCAGTTCCGGTAACTCTGGGGCCAACGTCCTGACTTTC.

In its sample, this clonotype was seen a few times. The V call is TRBV29-1, the J call TRBJ2-1; D is perhaps TRBD1 or TRBD2 (5 bases each). V lost 8 bases to trimming and J lost 0 bases, with 11 bases between them. Per the germline V gene, CDR1 is SQVTM and CDR2 is ANQGSEA. The CDR3 contains 13 residues. CDR3 bases: TGCAGCTTGGCAGGGAGCTCCTACAATGAGCAGTTCTTC. It codes for CSLAGSSYNEQFF.

This clonotype has a single count. The rearrangement links TRBV7-9 to TRBJ1-1, with D unclear. The CDR3 is 11 residues long. Deletions cut 3 bases from V and 8 bases from J, with 7 bases between. CDR1 is SEHNR and CDR2 is FQNEAQ in the germline V gene (reference sequence). The CDR3 DNA sequence: TGTGCCAGCAGCTTTAGCGGCGAAGCTTTCTTT. It yields the protein CASSFSGEAFF.

This chain links TRBV7-3 with TRBJ1-2; possible D gene TRBD1, 6 bases. V was trimmed by 1 base and J by 7 bases, leaving 16 bases between them. In germline, CDR1 is SGHTA, CDR2 FQGTGA. The CDR3 contains 15 residues. The CDR3 sequence is CASSLRRRQGLGYTF. CDR3 DNA sequence: TGTGCCAGCAGCTTAAGACGGCGGCAGGGGCTTGGCTACACCTTC.

The rearrangement joins TRBV7-2 to TRBJ1-5; D unresolved. The CDR3 runs 13 residues. Trimming shortened V by 3 bases and J by 5 bases, and 8 bases separated the two germline ends. Germline V gene lookup returns CDR1 SGHTA and CDR2 FQGNSA. The CDR3 here is CASSFSFHQPQHF. CDR3 bases: TGTGCCAGCAGCTTCTCCTTTCATCAGCCCCAGCATTTT.

This clonotype has more than one count but fewer than ten. V usage is TRBV5-1 and J usage is TRBJ2-1; D gene uncertain. Germline lookup yields CDR1 SGHRS and CDR2 YFSETQ. This CDR3 has 14 residues. Between the trimmed V and J ends, which lost 2 bases and 6 bases, there was a span of 12 bases. CDR3 sequence (DNA): TGCGCCAGCAGCTTAGGTTTTCAGTTCAATGAGCAGTTCTTC. The encoded protein is CASSLGFQFNEQFF.

The chain couples TRBV5-5 to TRBJ1-6; D gene uncertain. Germline V lookup: CDR1 SGHKS, CDR2 YYEKEE (reference sequence). The CDR3 spans 14 residues. Trimming took 4 bases from V and 0 from J, leaving 5 bases between them. Here the CDR3 DNA reads TGTGCCAGCAGCATCGACTCCTATAATTCACCCCTCCACTTT. It codes for CASSIDSYNSPLHF.